A selection of T cell receptor beta chains follows, all from one sample in a study of blood T cell repertoires in COVID-19. Measured with immunoSEQ multiplex PCR; TCRdb has only the in-frame clones, and not every one. The sample lists around 70,000 clones, just over 85% occurring once. The sequencing sample was made of peripheral blood. Receptor source: a human donor in a cohort sampled during active COVID-19. Both conserved end residues are part of each CDR3. D genes are given only for firm matches. Size tells how often a clone was seen (once, few, many) or the class of an expanded clone, and some rows leave it out.

v_gene: TRBV5-1
d_gene: TRBD1
abundance: -
j_gene: TRBJ1-2
CDR3aa: CASSLAGSGQGTYGYTF
CDR3nt: TGCGCCAGCAGCTTGGCCGGTTCGGGACAGGGGACCTATGGCTACACCTTC

v_gene: TRBV7-2
d_gene: -
abundance: -
j_gene: TRBJ2-7
CDR3aa: CASSLRQGPTYEQYF
CDR3nt: TGTGCCAGCAGCTTAAGACAAGGCCCGACCTACGAGCAGTACTTC

v_gene: TRBV5-4
d_gene: -
abundance: -
j_gene: TRBJ2-7
CDR3aa: CASSPPRGATYEQYF
CDR3nt: TGTGCCAGCAGCCCCCCCCGGGGGGCAACCTACGAGCAGTACTTC

v_gene: TRBV7-2
d_gene: -
abundance: -
j_gene: TRBJ1-1
CDR3aa: CASSPWTENTEAFF
CDR3nt: TGTGCCAGCAGCCCCTGGACAGAGAACACTGAAGCTTTCTTT

v_gene: TRBV5-6
d_gene: -
abundance: -
j_gene: TRBJ1-2
CDR3aa: CASTPTNSNYGYTF
CDR3nt: TGTGCCAGCACCCCGACAAACTCTAACTATGGCTACACCTTC

v_gene: TRBV29-1
d_gene: -
abundance: once
j_gene: TRBJ1-1
CDR3aa: CSVTGPNPEAFF
CDR3nt: TGCAGCGTGACGGGTCCAAACCCTGAAGCTTTCTTT

v_gene: TRBV7-9
d_gene: -
abundance: -
j_gene: TRBJ1-1
CDR3aa: CASSLGNREGTEAFF
CDR3nt: TGTGCCAGCAGCTTGGGCAACAGGGAGGGCACTGAAGCTTTCTTT

v_gene: TRBV5-4
d_gene: -
abundance: -
j_gene: TRBJ2-1
CDR3aa: CASSFDLSSYNEQFF
CDR3nt: TGTGCCAGCAGCTTTGACTTGAGCTCCTACAATGAGCAGTTCTTC

v_gene: TRBV29-1
d_gene: TRBD2
abundance: -
j_gene: TRBJ2-5
CDR3aa: CSVDGGTSGRQTQYF
CDR3nt: TGCAGCGTTGATGGCGGGACTAGCGGGAGACAGACCCAGTACTTC

v_gene: TRBV7-9
d_gene: TRBD2
abundance: once
j_gene: TRBJ2-7
CDR3aa: CATSASGSTYEQYF
CDR3nt: TGTGCCACTTCCGCCAGCGGGAGTACTTACGAGCAGTACTTC

v_gene: TRBV19
d_gene: TRBD2
abundance: -
j_gene: TRBJ2-7
CDR3aa: CASRALAAEADEQYF
CDR3nt: TGTGCCAGTAGGGCACTAGCGGCCGAGGCGGACGAGCAGTACTTC

v_gene: TRBV7-2
d_gene: -
abundance: -
j_gene: TRBJ1-2
CDR3aa: CASSLDPYYGYTF
CDR3nt: TGTGCCAGCAGCTTAGATCCCTACTATGGCTACACCTTC

v_gene: TRBV20-1
d_gene: -
abundance: -
j_gene: TRBJ2-7
CDR3aa: CSARGVEQYF
CDR3nt: TGCAGTGCTAGAGGCGTCGAGCAGTACTTC

v_gene: TRBV5-1
d_gene: -
abundance: -
j_gene: TRBJ1-3
CDR3aa: CASSSNDNSGNTIYF
CDR3nt: TGCGCCAGCAGCTCCAACGACAACTCTGGAAACACCATATATTTT

v_gene: TRBV9
d_gene: TRBD2
abundance: -
j_gene: TRBJ2-1
CDR3aa: CASSVSSSGNHNEQFF
CDR3nt: TGTGCCAGCAGCGTCAGTTCTAGCGGGAACCACAATGAGCAGTTCTTC

v_gene: TRBV4-3
d_gene: TRBD1
abundance: -
j_gene: TRBJ1-1
CDR3aa: CASSQAKSGTADLGTEAFF
CDR3nt: TGCGCCAGCAGCCAAGCTAAGTCCGGGACAGCCGATTTGGGGACTGAAGCTTTCTTT

v_gene: TRBV19
d_gene: -
abundance: -
j_gene: TRBJ2-3
CDR3aa: CASSSETSTDTQYF
CDR3nt: TGTGCCAGTAGTAGTGAAACTAGCACAGATACGCAGTATTTT

v_gene: TRBV28
d_gene: TRBD1
abundance: few
j_gene: TRBJ1-1
CDR3aa: CASSLSNQGGTEAFF
CDR3nt: TGTGCCAGCAGTTTATCCAATCAGGGGGGCACTGAAGCTTTCTTT

v_gene: TRBV9
d_gene: -
abundance: -
j_gene: TRBJ1-6
CDR3aa: CASSVEQGDSPLHF
CDR3nt: TGTGCCAGCAGCGTAGAACAGGGTGATTCACCCCTCCACTTT

v_gene: TRBV7-6
d_gene: TRBD1
abundance: -
j_gene: TRBJ2-2
CDR3aa: CASSQGDPGELFF
CDR3nt: TGTGCCAGCAGCCAGGGGGACCCCGGGGAGCTGTTTTTT

v_gene: TRBV18
d_gene: TRBD2
abundance: -
j_gene: TRBJ2-3
CDR3aa: CASSPGLAGGTDTQYF
CDR3nt: TGTGCCAGCTCTCCTGGACTAGCGGGGGGCACAGATACGCAGTATTTT

v_gene: TRBV11-2
d_gene: -
abundance: -
j_gene: TRBJ1-1
CDR3aa: CASGGRSTEAFF
CDR3nt: TGTGCCAGCGGAGGACGAAGCACTGAAGCTTTCTTT

v_gene: TRBV10-3
d_gene: TRBD2
abundance: -
j_gene: TRBJ2-5
CDR3aa: CAISDLGLATQYF
CDR3nt: TGTGCCATCAGTGATCTGGGACTAGCGACCCAGTACTTC

v_gene: TRBV30
d_gene: TRBD1
abundance: -
j_gene: TRBJ2-7
CDR3aa: CAWMTGSSPYEQYF
CDR3nt: TGTGCCTGGATGACAGGGTCCTCTCCCTACGAGCAGTACTTC

v_gene: TRBV5-6
d_gene: TRBD1
abundance: -
j_gene: TRBJ2-3
CDR3aa: CASSLGTGQDTQYF
CDR3nt: TGTGCCAGCAGCTTGGGGACAGGGCAAGATACGCAGTATTTT

v_gene: TRBV30
d_gene: TRBD1
abundance: -
j_gene: TRBJ1-1
CDR3aa: CAYSGTAHEAFF
CDR3nt: TGTGCCTACTCCGGGACAGCCCATGAAGCTTTCTTT

v_gene: TRBV11-3
d_gene: -
abundance: -
j_gene: TRBJ2-1
CDR3aa: CASSLRGLGEQFF
CDR3nt: TGTGCCAGCAGCTTGCGGGGGCTGGGTGAGCAGTTCTTC

v_gene: TRBV5-1
d_gene: TRBD2
abundance: -
j_gene: TRBJ2-1
CDR3aa: CASSLGLAGAYNEQFF
CDR3nt: TGCGCCAGCAGCTTGGGACTAGCGGGAGCCTACAATGAGCAGTTCTTC

v_gene: TRBV5-1
d_gene: TRBD1
abundance: -
j_gene: TRBJ2-6
CDR3aa: CASSLVSGGGGDVLTF
CDR3nt: TGCGCCAGCAGCTTGGTCTCAGGGGGCGGAGGGGACGTCCTGACTTTC

v_gene: TRBV5-1
d_gene: TRBD2
abundance: -
j_gene: TRBJ2-3
CDR3aa: CASSILSGASTDTQYF
CDR3nt: TGCGCCAGCAGCATTCTTAGCGGGGCTAGCACAGATACGCAGTATTTT

v_gene: TRBV2
d_gene: TRBD1
abundance: -
j_gene: TRBJ1-2
CDR3aa: CASSEGQGGSNYGYTF
CDR3nt: TGTGCCAGCAGTGAAGGACAGGGCGGGTCTAACTATGGCTACACCTTC

v_gene: TRBV7-8
d_gene: -
abundance: -
j_gene: TRBJ1-2
CDR3aa: CASSLTGLANYGYTF
CDR3nt: TGTGCCAGCAGCTTGACAGGCCTTGCTAACTATGGCTACACCTTC

v_gene: TRBV6-6
d_gene: -
abundance: -
j_gene: TRBJ2-7
CDR3aa: CASSYYRDGYEQYF
CDR3nt: TGTGCCAGCAGTTACTACAGGGACGGGTACGAGCAGTACTTC

v_gene: TRBV5-4
d_gene: -
abundance: -
j_gene: TRBJ1-1
CDR3aa: CASGTESGQNTEAFF
CDR3nt: TGTGCCAGCGGGACCGAATCGGGACAGAACACTGAAGCTTTCTTT

v_gene: TRBV7-2
d_gene: TRBD1
abundance: -
j_gene: TRBJ2-1
CDR3aa: CASSLTGDLSYNEQFF
CDR3nt: TGTGCCAGCAGCTTAACAGGGGACCTGTCCTACAATGAGCAGTTCTTC

v_gene: TRBV7-9
d_gene: -
abundance: few
j_gene: TRBJ2-2
CDR3aa: CASSLDASPGELFF
CDR3nt: TGTGCCAGCAGCTTAGATGCTAGCCCCGGGGAGCTGTTTTTT

v_gene: TRBV13
d_gene: TRBD2
abundance: -
j_gene: TRBJ2-7
CDR3aa: CASSFWRGSSYEQYF
CDR3nt: TGTGCCAGCAGCTTTTGGCGGGGGAGCTCCTACGAGCAGTACTTC

v_gene: TRBV30
d_gene: -
abundance: -
j_gene: TRBJ1-4
CDR3aa: CASTRAGPAATNEKLFF
CDR3nt: TGTGCCTCCACCAGAGCGGGACCGGCGGCTACTAATGAAAAACTGTTTTTT

v_gene: TRBV30
d_gene: TRBD1
abundance: -
j_gene: TRBJ1-1
CDR3aa: CAWSVGGLMNTEAFF
CDR3nt: TGTGCCTGGAGTGTAGGGGGCCTCATGAACACTGAAGCTTTCTTT

v_gene: TRBV6-5
d_gene: -
abundance: few
j_gene: TRBJ2-5
CDR3aa: CASSYSQTQYF
CDR3nt: TGTGCCAGCAGTTATAGCCAGACCCAGTACTTC

v_gene: TRBV13
d_gene: -
abundance: -
j_gene: TRBJ1-1
CDR3aa: CASSLPGGGGTEAFF
CDR3nt: TGTGCCAGCAGCCTCCCCGGGGGAGGTGGCACTGAAGCTTTCTTT

v_gene: TRBV3-1/TRBV3-2
d_gene: TRBD2
abundance: -
j_gene: TRBJ2-1
CDR3aa: CASSLTSGRPNEQFF
CDR3nt: TGTGCCAGCAGCCTGACTAGCGGGAGGCCTAATGAGCAGTTCTTC

v_gene: TRBV5-6
d_gene: -
abundance: -
j_gene: TRBJ2-7
CDR3aa: CASSWGREGSRSSYEQYF
CDR3nt: TGTGCCAGCAGCTGGGGCCGAGAAGGGTCGCGGAGCTCCTACGAGCAGTACTTC

v_gene: TRBV9
d_gene: TRBD2
abundance: -
j_gene: TRBJ2-7
CDR3aa: CASSPELAGSLQYF
CDR3nt: TGTGCCAGCAGCCCGGAGTTAGCGGGAAGTCTGCAGTACTTC

v_gene: TRBV12-3/TRBV12-4
d_gene: -
abundance: -
j_gene: TRBJ1-5
CDR3aa: CASSFQVQPQHF
CDR3nt: TGTGCCAGCAGTTTCCAGGTTCAGCCCCAGCATTTT

v_gene: TRBV6-5
d_gene: -
abundance: -
j_gene: TRBJ1-5
CDR3aa: CASSRTAYSNQPQHF
CDR3nt: TGTGCCAGCAGCCGGACAGCTTATAGCAATCAGCCCCAGCATTTT

v_gene: TRBV7-9
d_gene: -
abundance: -
j_gene: TRBJ2-3
CDR3aa: CASSYKPITSTDTQYF
CDR3nt: TGTGCCAGCAGCTATAAGCCCATAACTAGCACAGATACGCAGTATTTT

v_gene: TRBV18
d_gene: TRBD1
abundance: once
j_gene: TRBJ1-1
CDR3aa: CASSPLDRSTEAFF
CDR3nt: TGTGCCAGCTCACCATTGGACAGGAGCACTGAAGCTTTCTTT

v_gene: TRBV7-9
d_gene: -
abundance: -
j_gene: TRBJ1-2
CDR3aa: CASSSPILLGYTF
CDR3nt: TGTGCCAGCAGCTCCCCCATCCTATTGGGCTACACCTTC

v_gene: TRBV5-4
d_gene: TRBD2
abundance: -
j_gene: TRBJ2-3
CDR3aa: CASSLRLAGVTDTQYF
CDR3nt: TGTGCCAGCAGCCTGAGACTAGCGGGAGTGACAGATACGCAGTATTTT

v_gene: TRBV6-1
d_gene: TRBD1
abundance: once
j_gene: TRBJ1-5
CDR3aa: CASSEAGTGVSQPQHF
CDR3nt: TGTGCCAGCAGTGAAGCGGGCACAGGGGTTTCTCAGCCCCAGCATTTT

v_gene: TRBV23-1
d_gene: TRBD2
abundance: -
j_gene: TRBJ2-1
CDR3aa: CASPQSPSGGPYNEQFF
CDR3nt: TGCGCCAGCCCGCAGAGCCCATCGGGAGGGCCCTACAATGAGCAGTTCTTC

v_gene: TRBV30
d_gene: TRBD1
abundance: once
j_gene: TRBJ1-4
CDR3aa: CAWSVRDRGTEKLFF
CDR3nt: TGTGCCTGGAGTGTCCGGGACAGGGGGACAGAAAAACTGTTTTTT